This T cell receptor beta chain was captured by sequencing in a study of CD8 T cells in Susac syndrome. It was with random hexamers that roughly 0.45 to 1 ug RNA was reverse transcribed. Amplification of TCR beta CDR3 was carried out by immunoSEQ multiplex PCR, which covered 54 Vbeta and 13 Jbeta segments. From the immunoSEQ multiplex PCR reads, TCRdb called clonotypes with MiXCR, one entry per CDR3 protein. The sample includes roughly 190,000 distinct CDR3 sequences, roughly 92% of them seen just once. The CDR3 length is 17 residues. Germline loops: CDR1 MNHEY, CDR2 SMNVEV (reference sequence). Trimming pared 6 bases from V and 2 bases from J, leaving 17 bases between.

This chain connects TRBV27 to TRBJ2-6; perhaps TRBD2 as D (6 bases). The clonotype originates from a human donor in good health. Sequencing was carried out using CD4+ T cells from PBMCs. CDR3 in DNA: TGTGCCAGCAGAATGGTCCTGGGGGGTACTGGGGCCAACGTCCTGACTTTC. The encoded protein is CASRMVLGGTGANVLTF.